This TCR beta chain emerged from a study of shared clonotypes between healthy human individuals. The table came from immunoSEQ multiplex PCR; TCRdb's copy has only in-frame clones and leaves some out. The sample contains some 480,000 clones, roughly 85% of which appear only once. The V gene's germline CDR1 is SNHLY and CDR2 FYNNEI. The CDR3 consists of 15 residues. V was pared by 6 bases and J by 7 bases, with 8 bases of the junction left unmatched. The sequencing sample was made of PBMCs. This sequence was found in a woman in her forties in good health. Some clones in this sample may be carry-over from other donors' samples. The rearrangement links TRBV2 to TRBJ1-6; 8 positions agree with TRBD1. CDR3 region: CASSPGQGGNSPLHF. The CDR3 DNA sequence: TGTGCCAGCAGCCCCGGACAGGGTGGGAATTCACCCCTCCACTTT.